Below are 13 T cell receptor beta chains sequenced from a single sample in a study of blood T cells in healthy people across ages. PCR was performed a second time for about 7 to 12 cycles using a sample-barcoded 5' primer and a J-beta primer mix. TCRdb reprocessed the 5' RACE reads with MiXCR, giving one entry per CDR3 protein. Of roughly 800,000 distinct CDR3 sequences listed, 20% to 25% are singletons. Another study also made use of these data, one on T cells of mothers and their children.

The specimen sequenced was blood. The receptors originated from a boy between 10 and 17 years old in good health.

The V gene is TRBV7-2, the J gene TRBJ1-1; TRBD1 matches 9 bases. CDR1 is SGHTA and CDR2 is FQGNSA in the germline V gene. The CDR3 has 18 residues. V was pared by 1 base and J by 0 bases, with 9 bases of the junction left unmatched. The CDR3 nucleotides read TGTGCCAGCAGCTTAGGACAGGGGGAGGCTTTAATGAACACTGAAGCTTTCTTT. It encodes CASSLGQGEALMNTEAFF.

This clonotype was recorded a few times. This chain connects TRBV15 to TRBJ2-5, with TRBD1 matching 7 bases. Germline CDR1 and CDR2: LNHNV and YYDKDF (reference sequence). Trimming took 5 bases from V and 5 from J; bases not matched to a gene: 20. The CDR3 is 18 amino acids. The CDR3 sequence is CATSVPGQVDPRKETQYF. The CDR3 coding sequence is TGTGCCACCAGCGTCCCCGGACAGGTAGATCCTAGGAAGGAGACCCAGTACTTC.

In this sample, this clonotype turned up a few times. The chain employs TRBV7-2 and TRBJ1-2, with no clear D. This CDR3 has 13 residues. Trimming left V 4 bases short and J 4 bases short, with 10 bases between. The germline V gene has CDR1 SGHTA and CDR2 FQGNSA. CDR3 nucleotide sequence: TGTGCCAGCAGCTCTACAGTTCTCTATGGCTACACCTTC. Translation gives CASSSTVLYGYTF.

The V and J genes are TRBV28 and TRBJ2-2; D might be TRBD2 (5 bases). CDR1 and CDR2 from the germline V gene are MDHEN and SYDVKM. With 7 bases removed from V and 1 base from J, the gap between germline ends came to 10 bases. This CDR3 contains 14 residues. DNA for the CDR3: TGTGCCAGCAAAGATGGAGGGAACACCGGGGAGCTGTTTTTT. Residues: CASKDGGNTGELFF.

This clonotype was recorded many times. This chain links TRBV12-3 or TRBV12-4 with TRBJ1-4; TRBD1 agrees at 9 bases. V lost 6 bases and J lost 8; bases outside the gene matches: 7. This CDR3 comprises 14 residues. The CDR3 DNA reads as TGTGCCAGCAGCCCCGGGACAGGGTACGAAAAACTGTTTTTT. It encodes CASSPGTGYEKLFF.

The V gene is TRBV6-1, the J gene TRBJ2-3; D remains unclear. From germline, CDR1 is MNHNS and CDR2 SASEGT. V dropped 8 bases and J dropped 8 bases, with 26 bases sitting between them. The CDR3 sequence is 16 residues long. The CDR3 reads CASGGELLGTDVTQYF. The CDR3 DNA is TGTGCCAGCGGCGGAGAACTTCTCGGAACTGATGTTACGCAGTATTTT.

This clonotype was recorded a few times. The chain joins TRBV20-1 to TRBJ2-1, with 11 bases aligning to TRBD2. Germline-derived CDR1 and CDR2 are DFQATT and SNEGSKA (reference sequence). This CDR3 contains 17 residues. J was trimmed by 4 bases and V by 0 bases; bases with no gene match: 8. The CDR3, as DNA: TGCAGTGCTAGAGATATCACTAGCGGGAGTAATTACAATGAGCAGTTCTTC. This sequence encodes CSARDITSGSNYNEQFF.

This clonotype showed up just a few times. The chain has TRBV28 and TRBJ2-5; a weak D match, TRBD2 (6 bases). CDR1 and CDR2 (germline): MDHEN, SYDVKM. Trimming removed 5 bases from V and 2 bases from J, with 12 bases in between. CDR3 length: 14 residues. The CDR3 loop reads CASSGPEGQETQYF. The DNA of the CDR3 is TGTGCCAGCAGTGGACCGGAGGGGCAAGAGACCCAGTACTTC.

This clonotype was seen more than once but under ten times. The chain joins TRBV21-1 to TRBJ2-4; the D call in the table, TRBD1, was not verified against the DNA. TRBV21-1 is marked as a pseudogene. The CDR3 is 17 residues long. This CDR3 reads CASTQDRHQWAKNIQYF. In DNA form, the CDR3 reads TGTGCCAGCACCCAGGACAGACACCAGTGGGCCAAAAACATTCAGTACTTC.

V and J are TRBV30 and TRBJ2-2; D call uncertain. The CDR3 consists of 11 residues. Germline V gene lookup returns CDR1 GTSNPN and CDR2 SVGIG (reference sequence). V shed 2 bases and J shed 7 bases, with 5 bases lying between them. The CDR3 is CAWSTHGELFF. The CDR3 bases are TGTGCCTGGAGTACCCACGGGGAGCTGTTTTTT.

This clonotype was seen once. The chain joins TRBV6-5 to TRBJ1-1, with 8 positions matching TRBD1. CDR3 length: 15 amino acids. Germline V gene lookup returns CDR1 MNHEY and CDR2 SVGAGI. V was pared by 6 bases and J by 6 bases, with 12 bases of the junction left unmatched. The CDR3 DNA follows: TGTGCCAGCAGACCTGGACAGGGTAGGCAGGCTGAAGCTTTCTTT. Protein product: CASRPGQGRQAEAFF.

The sample holds many counts of this clonotype. The CDR3 DNA sequence: TGTGCCAGCAGCCAAGTTGTCGGGACAGGGACTAAGAACACTGAAGCTTTCTTT. It encodes CASSQVVGTGTKNTEAFF. The J gene is TRBJ1-1, the V gene TRBV3-1; 9 nucleotides align to TRBD1. The V gene's germline CDR1 is LGHDT and CDR2 YNNKEL (reference sequence). CDR3 size: 18 residues. J was trimmed by 1 base and V by 1 base; bases with no gene match: 10.

This chain joins TRBV6-2 or TRBV6-3 and TRBJ2-7, with 10 bases fitting TRBD1. Losses at the gene ends were 2 bases for V and 5 bases for J; bases not matched to a gene: 3. CDR3 length equals 14 residues. Germline V lookup: CDR1 MNHEY, CDR2 SVGEGT. CDR3 sequence: CASSYGTGVNEQYF. The CDR3 DNA follows: TGTGCCAGCAGTTACGGGACAGGGGTCAACGAGCAGTACTTC.